The clone carrying this T cell receptor beta chain was observed at least ten times. V lost 0 bases to trimming and J lost 6 bases; unmatched junction nucleotides: 11. The CDR3 runs 16 residues. From germline, CDR1 is DFQATT and CDR2 SNEGSKA (reference sequence). The sample is drawn from a study of CD8 T cells in ankylosing spondylitis. Via MiXCR, TCRdb re-called the 5' RACE reads, giving one row per CDR3 protein. The profile shows tens of thousands of distinct CDR3 sequences, about 10% of them singletons. The chain combines TRBV20-1 with TRBJ2-1, with 7 bases identical to TRBD2. The receptor's source is a male donor with ankylosing spondylitis or in good health (not recorded which). Sequencing was done on a sample of blood, either unsorted or a sorted T cell fraction (not recorded which). In nucleotides, the CDR3 is TGCAGTGCTAGAGATATAAGGACTAGAACGGGCAATGAGCAGTTCTTC. Translated, it gives CSARDIRTRTGNEQFF.